This TCR beta chain was sequenced in a study of regulatory T cells in long-lasting Graves disease. To make TCR beta libraries, researchers used iRepertoire HTBI primers and Arm-PCR of CDR3 regions. TCRdb analysed the multiplex PCR reads with MiXCR anew, one entry per CDR3 protein. The repertoire has 450,000 to 650,000 distinct CDR3 sequences, more than 15% of them found once; the top ten carry just under 25%. This clonotype occurred a few times. The germline V gene has CDR1 WSHSY and CDR2 SAAADI. The CDR3 extends over 14 amino acids. Between the trimmed V and J ends, which lost 3 bases and 8 bases, there was a span of 11 bases. Stated time point: newly diagnosed GD, antithyroid drugs for less than 3 months. Extracted RNA from PBMCs served as the source of the TCR library. The same specimen was also included in a second study, on T cells in Graves' hyperthyroidism and ophthalmopathy. That work states: Patients aged 18 to 65 with hyperthyroidism were newly diagnosed, with duration under 2 months. Diagnostic decisions used clinical symptoms, serum thyroxine and TRAb, thyroid ultrasound and orbital computed tomography.

The sequence came from a woman aged 35-60 years with Graves disease. The specimen comprised peripheral blood mononuclear cells (PBMCs), sampled at new diagnosis, from a patient treated with antithyroid drugs. The V gene is TRBV10-2, the J gene TRBJ1-6; unclear D gene. CDR3 sequence reads: CASSDHGRDSPLHF. The CDR3 DNA follows: TGCGCCAGCAGTGATCACGGGAGGGATTCACCCCTCCACTTT.